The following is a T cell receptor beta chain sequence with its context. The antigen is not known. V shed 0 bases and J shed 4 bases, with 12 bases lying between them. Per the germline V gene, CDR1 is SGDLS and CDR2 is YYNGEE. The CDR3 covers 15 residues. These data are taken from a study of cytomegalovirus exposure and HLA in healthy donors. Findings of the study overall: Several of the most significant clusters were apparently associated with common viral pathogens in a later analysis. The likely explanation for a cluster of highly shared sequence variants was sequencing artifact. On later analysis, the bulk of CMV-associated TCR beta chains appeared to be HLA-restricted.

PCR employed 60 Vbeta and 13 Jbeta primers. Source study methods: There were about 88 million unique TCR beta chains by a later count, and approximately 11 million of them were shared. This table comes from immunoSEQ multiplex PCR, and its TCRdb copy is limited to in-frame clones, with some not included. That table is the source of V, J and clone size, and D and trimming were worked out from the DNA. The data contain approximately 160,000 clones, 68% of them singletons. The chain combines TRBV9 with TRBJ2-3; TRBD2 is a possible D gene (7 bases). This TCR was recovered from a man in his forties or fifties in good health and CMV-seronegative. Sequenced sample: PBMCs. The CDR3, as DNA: TGTGCCAGCAGCGTAGTGGGGGGGCGGGCAGATACGCAGTATTTT. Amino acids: CASSVVGGRADTQYF.